Listed below are T cell receptor beta chains from one sample, sequenced in a study of blood T cell repertoires in COVID-19. The repertoire was sequenced with immunoSEQ multiplex PCR; TCRdb's copy has only in-frame clones and lacks some. This table holds roughly 64,000 clones, approximately 92% found once. The specimen was peripheral blood. Receptor source: a woman older than 75 with active COVID-19. The CDR3 runs from the conserved cysteine through the conserved F or W. D genes are given only for firm matches. Rows may omit the clone size; those that give it use once, few, many or a size class.

v_call: TRBV7-9; d_call: NA; j_call: TRBJ2-7; clone_size: NA; cdr3_nt: TGTGCCAGCAGCCCGAGGGCCTACGAGCAGTACTTC; cdr3_aa: CASSPRAYEQYF
v_call: TRBV6-4; d_call: NA; j_call: TRBJ2-1; clone_size: NA; cdr3_nt: TGTGCCAGCAGCCAGGGGAGGGGCAATGAGCAGTTCTTC; cdr3_aa: CASSQGRGNEQFF
v_call: TRBV7-2; d_call: TRBD1; j_call: TRBJ2-1; clone_size: NA; cdr3_nt: TGTGCCAGCAGCTTAGCGACAGGGGATTACAATGAGCAGTTCTTC; cdr3_aa: CASSLATGDYNEQFF
v_call: TRBV7-9; d_call: TRBD2; j_call: TRBJ2-3; clone_size: NA; cdr3_nt: TGTGCCAGCAGCTCGACCGGGACTACTAGCCCCTTGGGGCAGTATTTT; cdr3_aa: CASSSTGTTSPLGQYF
v_call: TRBV6-5; d_call: NA; j_call: TRBJ2-7; clone_size: NA; cdr3_nt: TGTGCCAGCAGTCAGGCCTACGAGCAGTACTTC; cdr3_aa: CASSQAYEQYF
v_call: TRBV2; d_call: NA; j_call: TRBJ1-5; clone_size: few; cdr3_nt: TGTGCCAGCAGTGAAGGGTCAGGGCGTAATCAGCCCCAGCATTTT; cdr3_aa: CASSEGSGRNQPQHF
v_call: TRBV28; d_call: TRBD1; j_call: TRBJ2-3; clone_size: NA; cdr3_nt: TGTGCCAGCAGCAACAGGGGGCTGGGAACAGATACGCAGTATTTT; cdr3_aa: CASSNRGLGTDTQYF
v_call: TRBV6-5; d_call: TRBD1; j_call: TRBJ1-1; clone_size: NA; cdr3_nt: TGTGCCAGCAGTCCCCGGACAGGGGGTGACACTGAAGCTTTCTTT; cdr3_aa: CASSPRTGGDTEAFF
v_call: TRBV7-7; d_call: NA; j_call: TRBJ2-2; clone_size: few; cdr3_nt: TGTGCCAGCAGCTTAGGGCGACGGGAGAACACCGGGGAGCTGTTTTTT; cdr3_aa: CASSLGRRENTGELFF
v_call: TRBV5-4; d_call: TRBD2; j_call: TRBJ2-1; clone_size: NA; cdr3_nt: TGTGCCAGCAGTCCCGGAGGACTAGTGCGCAATGAGCAGTTCTTC; cdr3_aa: CASSPGGLVRNEQFF
v_call: TRBV24-1; d_call: NA; j_call: TRBJ2-5; clone_size: NA; cdr3_nt: TGTGCCACCAGTGAGCCAGGGGCTATCCAAGAGACCCAGTACTTC; cdr3_aa: CATSEPGAIQETQYF
v_call: TRBV5-4; d_call: NA; j_call: TRBJ1-5; clone_size: NA; cdr3_nt: TGTGCCAGCAGCTTGGATACGGGTCAGCCCCAGCATTTT; cdr3_aa: CASSLDTGQPQHF
v_call: TRBV6-5; d_call: TRBD1; j_call: TRBJ1-6; clone_size: NA; cdr3_nt: TGTGCCAGCAGGTTGACAGGGGGAAATTCACCCCTCCACTTT; cdr3_aa: CASRLTGGNSPLHF
v_call: TRBV7-9; d_call: NA; j_call: TRBJ1-2; clone_size: NA; cdr3_nt: TGTGCCAGCAGCTTACTCCGCCGGGAGGGTGGCTACACCTTC; cdr3_aa: CASSLLRREGGYTF
v_call: TRBV3-1/TRBV3-2; d_call: TRBD1; j_call: TRBJ2-4; clone_size: NA; cdr3_nt: TGTGCCAGCAGCGACAGGGGCGTGAACATTCAGTACTTC; cdr3_aa: CASSDRGVNIQYF
v_call: TRBV2; d_call: NA; j_call: TRBJ1-6; clone_size: NA; cdr3_nt: TGTGCCAGCAGTGGATCTCCGGTTTCACCCCTCCACTTT; cdr3_aa: CASSGSPVSPLHF
v_call: TRBV27; d_call: NA; j_call: TRBJ2-7; clone_size: NA; cdr3_nt: TGTGCCAGCCAGGGACTCCTCCAGGACGAGCAGTACTTC; cdr3_aa: CASQGLLQDEQYF
v_call: TRBV6-5; d_call: TRBD1; j_call: TRBJ1-1; clone_size: NA; cdr3_nt: TGTGCCAGCAGTTATTTTGGACAGGGGTTAAACACTGAAGCTTTCTTT; cdr3_aa: CASSYFGQGLNTEAFF